Shown below are 20 T cell receptor beta chains from a single sample sequenced in a study of T-cell memory formation after mild COVID-19. TCRdb used MiXCR to reprocess the 5' RACE reads, holding one entry per CDR3 protein. The sample lists roughly 250,000 distinct CDR3 sequences, approximately 15% occurring once. Source material: PBMCs or a T cell subset sorted from them (not recorded which). These receptors were collected from a man aged 18 to 35 who had mild COVID-19 (a few samples of this study predate the infection). Cell type and time point are not known.

The rearrangement uses TRBV24-1 and TRBJ2-1; TRBD1 agrees at 7 bases. CDR3 length equals 16 residues. J gave up 2 bases and V 7 bases, and 10 bases lay outside the gene matches. Germline V gene sequence: CDR1 KGHDR, CDR2 SFDVKD. The CDR3: CATRDRDSHPYNEQFF. Here the CDR3 DNA reads TGTGCCACCAGGGACCGGGACAGTCACCCCTACAATGAGCAGTTCTTC.

This clonotype was seen repeatedly, ten times or more. The chain combines TRBV7-9 with TRBJ2-2; perhaps TRBD1 as D (5 bases). The V gene's germline CDR1 is SEHNR and CDR2 FQNEAQ (reference sequence). CDR3 length equals 14 residues. The V end lost 8 bases, the J end lost 2 bases, and 12 bases lay between the germline ends. The CDR3 region has the DNA TGTGCCAGCTTCCCAGACAGTAACACCGGGGAGCTGTTTTTT. Its protein product is CASFPDSNTGELFF.

The chain combines TRBV12-3 or TRBV12-4 with TRBJ2-7; no clear D gene. This CDR3 is built from 12 residues. With 6 bases removed from V and 5 bases from J, the gap between germline ends came to 11 bases. CDR3 nucleotides: TGTGCCAGCAGCCGGGTCTCTCACGAGCAGTACTTC. Translated, it gives CASSRVSHEQYF.

This clonotype was counted only a few times. V is TRBV6-2 or TRBV6-3 and J is TRBJ1-1; 9 bases are a match to TRBD1. The V gene end was trimmed by 5 bases and the J gene end by 0 bases; junction bases not matched to a gene: 7. Germline V gene lookup returns CDR1 MNHEY and CDR2 SVGEGT. The CDR3 is made up of 16 amino acids. CDR3 coding DNA: TGTGCCAGCAGTGTGGGACAGGGACCGATGAACACTGAAGCTTTCTTT. Protein product: CASSVGQGPMNTEAFF.

This clonotype was counted between two and nine times. V is TRBV24-1 and J is TRBJ2-5, with D unclear. V lost 1 base to trimming and J lost 0 bases, with 2 bases between them. The CDR3 runs 13 residues. Germline CDR1 and CDR2: KGHDR and SFDVKD. The chain's CDR3 is CATSDLYQETQYF. Written as DNA, the CDR3 is TGTGCCACCAGTGATTTATACCAAGAGACCCAGTACTTC.

This clonotype has just a few counts. CDR3 residues: CASMAGTEVYQAFF. The DNA for the CDR3 is TGCGCCAGCATGGCGGGGACAGAGGTTTATCAGGCTTTCTTT. V is TRBV5-1 and J is TRBJ1-1; 7 bases are a match to TRBD1. The CDR3 has 14 residues. Germline V gives CDR1 SGHRS, CDR2 YFSETQ. V shed 6 bases, J shed 11 bases, and the junction held 16 bases outside the gene matches.

The chain is built from TRBV4-2 and TRBJ2-7, with D perhaps TRBD2 (5 bases). From germline, CDR1 is LGHNA and CDR2 YNFKEQ. This CDR3 contains 14 residues. With 0 bases removed from V and 2 bases from J, the gap between germline ends came to 8 bases. The CDR3 spells CASSQDSGTYEQYF. The CDR3 nucleotides are TGTGCCAGCAGCCAAGACAGCGGTACCTACGAGCAGTACTTC.

The V call is TRBV11-2, the J call TRBJ1-2, with 9 bases that match TRBD1. Germline trimming cut 1 base from V and 0 bases from J; bases unmatched to any gene: 3. CDR3 size: 16 residues. Germline V lookup: CDR1 SGHAT, CDR2 FQNNGV. The CDR3 coding sequence is TGTGCCAGCAGCTTAGCTGGGACAGGGTCTAACTATGGCTACACCTTC. This gives the protein CASSLAGTGSNYGYTF.

This clonotype was recorded a few times. The chain couples TRBV7-9 to TRBJ2-1, with D perhaps matching TRBD1 (5 bases). Per the germline V gene, CDR1 is SEHNR and CDR2 is FQNEAQ (reference sequence). V shed 3 bases and J shed 6 bases, with 12 bases lying between them. The CDR3 spans 14 residues. In DNA form, the CDR3 reads TGTGCCAGCAGCTTCTCGGGCAGGGTCAATGAGCAGTTCTTC. Translating gives CASSFSGRVNEQFF. Based on the CDR3 plus reference TRBV7-9 and TRBJ2-1, the full variable domain is DTGVSQNPRHKITKRGQNVTFRCDPISEHNRLYWYRQTLGQGPEFLTYFQNEAQLEKSRLLSDRFSAERPKGSFSTLEIQRTEQGDSAMYLCASSFSGRVNEQFFGPGTRLTVL.

This clonotype was seen a few times. The chain is built from TRBV28 and TRBJ1-2, with D hard to call. V lost 7 bases and J lost 2, with 8 bases in between. Germline V gene data show CDR1 as MDHEN and CDR2 as SYDVKM. This CDR3 is 12 amino acids long. The CDR3 DNA is TGTGCCAGCACCCTCCCAAACTATGGCTACACCTTC. It codes for CASTLPNYGYTF.

The chain links TRBV7-2 to TRBJ2-3; 11 bases match TRBD2. V gave up 1 base and J gave up 6 bases; unmatched junction bases: 6. CDR3 length equals 16 residues. Per the germline V gene, CDR1 is SGHTA and CDR2 is FQGNSA. DNA for the CDR3: TGTGCCAGCAGCTTAGTTGGGACTAGCGGAGGGGATACGCAGTATTTT. This sequence encodes CASSLVGTSGGDTQYF.

The sample holds a few counts of this clonotype. The gene calls are TRBV6-2 or TRBV6-3 and TRBJ1-1, with D tentatively TRBD1 (6 bases). Deletions cut 10 bases from V and 4 bases from J, with 16 bases between. This CDR3 has 13 amino acids. Germline lookup yields CDR1 MNHEY and CDR2 SVGEGT. As DNA, the CDR3 is TGTGCCACCCTACAGGGAGATGGCACTGAAGCTTTCTTT. Protein product: CATLQGDGTEAFF.

This clonotype was seen many times. The gene calls are TRBV5-6 and TRBJ2-7; weak D call: TRBD2 (5 bases). CDR1 and CDR2 from the germline V gene are SGHDT and YYEEEE. The CDR3 runs 14 residues. Trimming left V 5 bases short and J 3 bases short, with 15 bases between. In DNA form, the CDR3 reads TGTGCCAGCAGAGCGGCAGGCGAAAACTACGAGCAGTACTTC. This translates into CASRAAGENYEQYF.

The chain links TRBV5-5 to TRBJ2-1, with 11 bases matching TRBD2. The V gene end was trimmed by 1 base and the J gene end by 9 bases; junction bases not matched to a gene: 9. CDR1 and CDR2 from the germline V gene are SGHKS and YYEKEE (reference sequence). There are 16 residues in the CDR3. The CDR3 region has the DNA TGTGCCAGCAGCTTGCTAGCGGGGGGACGACGCGGTGAGCAGTTCTTC. Its translation is CASSLLAGGRRGEQFF.

This clonotype turned up a few times. This sequence joins TRBV4-1 and TRBJ2-3; 8 bases line up with TRBD2. The CDR3 covers 15 residues. Germline assignment: CDR1 MGHRA and CDR2 YSYEKL. Germline trimming cut 4 bases from V and 5 bases from J; bases unmatched to any gene: 8. DNA of the CDR3: TGCGCCAGCAGCCTCCACGGACTAGCACAAGATACGCAGTATTTT. Amino acid sequence: CASSLHGLAQDTQYF.

The rearrangement uses TRBV18 and TRBJ1-5, with 7 positions matching TRBD1. V gave up 6 bases and J gave up 8 bases; unmatched junction bases: 10. Looked up from germline, CDR1 is KGHSH and CDR2 is LQKENI. This CDR3 has 14 residues. CDR3 in amino acids: CASSPGQPREPQHF. CDR3 coding DNA: TGTGCCAGCTCTCCGGGACAGCCAAGGGAGCCCCAGCATTTT. Drawing the rest from reference TRBV18 and TRBJ1-5, the complete variable domain is NAGVMQNPRHLVRRRGQEARLRCSPMKGHSHVYWYRQLPEEGLKFMVYLQKENIIDESGMPKERFSAEFPKEGPSILRIQQVVRGDSAAYFCASSPGQPREPQHFGDGTRLSIL.

V and J are TRBV7-9 and TRBJ1-2, with D hard to call. The CDR3 extends over 15 amino acids. Germline CDR1 SEHNR, CDR2 FQNEAQ (reference sequence). V gave up 5 bases and J gave up 3 bases, with 16 bases separating them. The CDR3 reads CASSRRGPSYYGYTF. The DNA of the CDR3 is TGTGCCAGCAGCCGTAGAGGGCCTTCCTACTATGGCTACACCTTC.

This rearrangement joins TRBV4-3 to TRBJ1-5; 10 positions agree with TRBD1. CDR3 length: 15 amino acids. J lost 7 bases, V lost 0 bases, and 3 bases had no gene match. The germline V gene has CDR1 LGHNA and CDR2 YSLEER. CDR3 nucleotides: TGCGCCAGCAGCCAAGATCCGGGACAGGGGCAGCCCCAGCATTTT. The encoded protein is CASSQDPGQGQPQHF.

The chain combines TRBV12-3 or TRBV12-4 with TRBJ2-1; 12 bases map to TRBD2. The V segment lost 7 bases and the J segment 8 bases; nucleotides outside the gene matches: 9. The CDR3 spans 15 residues. The CDR3 loop reads CASTPTSGGFHEQFF. Written as DNA, the CDR3 is TGTGCCAGCACCCCAACTAGCGGGGGGTTTCATGAGCAGTTCTTC.

The rearrangement links TRBV7-2 to TRBJ1-3; D is undetermined. This CDR3 has 16 amino acids. The germline gives CDR1 SGHTA, CDR2 FQGNSA. V dropped 1 base and J dropped 2 bases, with 12 bases sitting between them. The CDR3 is CASSLVATSAGNTIYF. CDR3 nucleotide sequence: TGTGCCAGCAGCTTAGTAGCAACCTCAGCTGGAAACACCATATATTTT. Filled out from reference TRBV7-2 and TRBJ1-3, the complete variable domain reads GAGVSQSPSNKVTEKGKDVELRCDPISGHTALYWYRQSLGQGLEFLIYFQGNSAPDKSGLPSDRFSAERTGGSVSTLTIQRTQQEDSAVYLCASSLVATSAGNTIYFGEGSWLTVV.